This T cell receptor (beta chain) was observed in a study of T cell responses to AZD1222 COVID-19 vaccine (dated by TCRdb to the early 2020s). A note on the overall study: AZD1222 recipients whose second dose came at about 4 weeks and those whose second dose came at about 12 weeks were combined into one group, since spike-specific TCR depth and breadth did not differ between the two schedules. Enrollment into the trials was organized by age into subgroups of 18-55, 56-69 and 70-plus years, and those subgroups contained about 150, 27 and 61 TCR-sequenced participants, respectively. A total of 233 trial participants underwent TCR sequencing, of whom 200 to 220 received two doses of AZD1222 and about 25 received two doses of the MenACWY control vaccine. On the study overall, not on this receptor specifically: Because no day 14 peak-response samples were available, repertoires were characterized only after the peak T cell response. Nearly half of unique spike-specific TCRs reportedly recognized epitopes outside regions mutated in the B.1.351 and B.1.1.7 variants. Only 5 to 7 AZD1222 recipients were SARS-CoV-2 seropositive at baseline, limiting conclusions about previously exposed vaccinees. The 56-69-year group was small, and its depth increase did not reach significance, likely because of low power. After two AZD1222 doses, both the breadth and the depth of spike-specific TCRs were significantly higher than at day 0 and than in MenACWY recipients. The whole spike protein was spanned by vaccine-associated CD4 TCRs, and dominant responses were seen in regions 160-218 and 743-854. Participants were mostly white British and included more females than males, and it was suggested by the authors that clonal diversity may have been underestimated.

The CDR3 regions of human TCRbeta chains were analyzed by immunosequencing. For the original study's pipeline: Repertoire TCRs were matched against a reference library of SARS-CoV-2-specific TCRs generated with the MIRA antigen-specificity platform. Breadth was defined as the fraction of unique TCRs that were SARS-CoV-2-associated, and depth was defined as the fraction of total T cells that were SARS-CoV-2-associated. Using the MIRA data, each spike-specific TCR was mapped to the spike region that the TCR reacts to and placed in a CD4 or CD8 class. Log10-transformed breadth and depth values were compared by one-way ANOVA with Sidak's multiple comparisons tests. TCRdb carries this immuneACCESS record with in-frame sequences only. Its versions omit some clonotypes, under half of them owing to an unresolved V gene in the studies checked, with the rest unexplained. V and J calls and clone size follow that table, whereas D and trimming were derived from the DNA. A total of roughly 100,000 clones appear in this sample, less than 95% of them only once. The top ten clonotypes cover 4.8% of the sample.

Reading the label with the study, this specimen's time point is: baseline before first vaccination. The vaccinee samples were drawn from two UK trials, COV001 and COV002, one of which was a single-blind randomized controlled phase 2/3 trial testing AZD1222 (ChAdOx1 nCoV-19) in healthy adults. For TCRbeta chain sequencing, PBMC samples were collected from trial participants at day 0 and at day 28 after the second dose. With regard to this clone: Its binding antigen is unknown. Base qualities were left out, and no much larger clone turns up one base away.

The material was peripheral blood, obtained on day 0 of AZD1222 vaccination. The source is an adult in good health.

DNA sequence: TGCGCCAGCAGCAGGGGGGGCGATGAGCAGTTCTTC. Translated, it reads CASSRGGDEQFF. This chain joins TRBV4-3 to TRBJ2-1, and possibly TRBD2, on 7 matching bases. Via the germline V gene, CDR1 is LGHNA and CDR2 YSLEER. The CDR3, cysteine through phenylalanine, is 12 amino acids long. Only the CDR3 part of the read is kept: 36 bases, read in frame from the first base. V is pared back by 5 bases and J by 8 bases, with 10 bases lying between the germline termini.